The 27 T cell receptor beta chains listed next were all sequenced from one sample in a study of blood T cell repertoires in COVID-19. TCRdb's copy holds only in-frame clones and misses some; the assay was immunoSEQ multiplex PCR. Here the sample spans approximately 200,000 clones, more than 65% being singletons. The sequencing input was PBMCs or T cells enriched from blood (not recorded which). Every receptor here comes from a middle-aged man who had recovered from COVID-19.

The rearrangement links TRBV5-1 to TRBJ1-2, with D possibly being TRBD1 (6 bases). Germline loops: CDR1 SGHRS, CDR2 YFSETQ. CDR3 length equals 16 residues. Trimming pared 0 bases from V and 3 bases from J, leaving 15 bases between. The DNA for the CDR3 is TGCGCCAGCAGCTTGGAGACAGGTGGGGCCTACTATGGCTACACCTTC. Residues: CASSLETGGAYYGYTF.

This clone has only one observation. DNA for the CDR3: TGTGCCTGGGAAAGCGGGGGGGCCTGGGAGACCCAGTACTTC. It encodes CAWESGGAWETQYF. This chain links TRBV30 with TRBJ2-5; 10 bases align to TRBD2. Trimming cost V 5 bases and J 5 bases; bases outside gene matches: 8. The CDR3 is 14 amino acids. CDR1 is GTSNPN and CDR2 is SVGIG in the germline V gene (reference sequence).

This chain links TRBV14 with TRBJ2-1; D is possibly TRBD1 (6 bases). V shed 6 bases and J shed 4 bases, with 16 bases lying between them. Germline loops: CDR1 SGHDN, CDR2 FVKESK. The CDR3 has 15 residues. The CDR3 nucleotides are TGTGCCAGCAGGCCTCCCGGGACACCGTACAATGAGCAGTTCTTC. It encodes CASRPPGTPYNEQFF.

This rearrangement joins TRBV9 to TRBJ1-1; D not resolved. Per germline, CDR1 SGDLS and CDR2 YYNGEE. The ends were cut back, 0 bases at V and 1 base at J, with 10 bases in the middle. The CDR3 is made up of 15 amino acids. The CDR3 loop is CASSVGQVGNTEAFF. DNA of the CDR3: TGTGCCAGCAGCGTAGGGCAGGTCGGGAACACTGAAGCTTTCTTT.

Here the CDR3 DNA reads TGTGCCAGCAGCTTAGTTCAGGGGCCAACTAATGAAAAACTGTTTTTT. Amino acids: CASSLVQGPTNEKLFF. V and J are TRBV7-2 and TRBJ1-4, with D perhaps TRBD1 (6 bases). The CDR3 loop spans 16 amino acids. Germline lookup yields CDR1 SGHTA and CDR2 FQGNSA. The V and J ends lost 1 base and 0 bases respectively, with 9 bases between them.

The rearrangement links TRBV5-1 to TRBJ2-2, with 7 bases identical to TRBD1. This CDR3 is built from 16 residues. V shed 4 bases and J 0 bases; nucleotides not matched to a gene: 6. CDR1 is SGHRS, CDR2 YFSETQ, per germline. CDR3 residues: CASSQGTATNTGELFF. The DNA for the CDR3 is TGCGCCAGCAGCCAAGGGACAGCGACGAACACCGGGGAGCTGTTTTTT.

The rearrangement links TRBV11-1 to TRBJ2-7, with 9 bases lining up with TRBD1. With 0 bases clipped from V and 0 bases from J, the junction kept 3 bases outside the gene matches. The CDR3 is made up of 16 amino acids. Germline CDR1 SGHAT, CDR2 FQDESV (reference sequence). The CDR3 bases are TGTGCCAGCAGCTTAGCGGGGACAGGGTTCTCCTACGAGCAGTACTTC. As protein: CASSLAGTGFSYEQYF.

The chain combines TRBV28 with TRBJ1-1; D remains ambiguous. The germline CDR1 and CDR2 sequences are MDHEN and SYDVKM. CDR3 length equals 13 residues. Trimming left V 4 bases short and J 5 bases short, with 11 bases between. In nucleotides, the CDR3 is TGTGCCAGCAGTTCCTCGGGAGGGACTGAAGCTTTCTTT. The encoded protein is CASSSSGGTEAFF. The whole variable domain, remainder taken from reference TRBV28 and TRBJ1-1, is DVKVTQSSRYLVKRTGEKVFLECVQDMDHENMFWYRQDPGLGLRLIYFSYDVKMKEKGDIPEGYSVSREKKERFSLILESASTNQTSMYLCASSSSGGTEAFFGQGTRLTVV.

The J gene is TRBJ1-2, the V gene TRBV5-1, with D possibly TRBD1 on 6 matching bases. CDR3 length: 15 residues. V was pared by 2 bases and J by 6 bases, with 17 bases between. From germline, CDR1 is SGHRS and CDR2 YFSETQ. In DNA form, the CDR3 reads TGCGCCAGCAGCTTCCACGCAGGGGTTGAAGATGGCTACACCTTC. This translates into CASSFHAGVEDGYTF.

The V call is TRBV30, the J call TRBJ1-1; weak D call: TRBD1 (5 bases). With 3 bases removed from V and 1 base from J, the gap between germline ends came to 9 bases. Per germline, CDR1 GTSNPN and CDR2 SVGIG (reference sequence). This CDR3 comprises 13 residues. The chain's CDR3 is CAWRSTANTEAFF. The CDR3 DNA follows: TGTGCCTGGAGATCGACAGCGAACACTGAAGCTTTCTTT.

This rearrangement joins TRBV5-6 to TRBJ1-6; 11 bases map to TRBD1. This CDR3 region has 15 residues. Germline V gene lookup returns CDR1 SGHDT and CDR2 YYEEEE. The junction had 5 bases not matched to a gene; V was cut back by 3 bases and J by 9 bases. CDR3 nucleotide sequence: TGTGCCAGCAGCTCCGGGACAGGGGGAGGTTCACCCCTCCACTTT. Translation: CASSSGTGGGSPLHF. The complete variable domain, with remaining parts taken from reference TRBV5-6 and TRBJ1-6, reads DAGVTQSPTHLIKTRGQQVTLRCSPKSGHDTVSWYQQALGQGPQFIFQYYEEEERQRGNFPDRFSGHQFPNYSSELNVNALLLGDSALYLCASSSGTGGGSPLHFGNGTRLTVT.

The chain uses TRBV12-3 or TRBV12-4 and TRBJ1-2; D remains unclear. The CDR3 sequence is 12 residues long. Trimming removed 4 bases at V and 3 bases at J, with 6 bases between. CDR3 coding DNA: TGTGCCAGCAGTTATCGGGACTATGGCTACACCTTC. This translates into CASSYRDYGYTF.

The chain recombines TRBV18 with TRBJ1-4, with 7 bases identical to TRBD1. Germline CDR1 is KGHSH and CDR2 is LQKENI. The CDR3 spans 16 residues. V was pared by 3 bases and J by 4 bases, with 8 bases of the junction left unmatched. The CDR3 spells CASSPTQGDFNEKLFF. The CDR3 DNA follows: TGTGCCAGCTCACCCACCCAGGGGGACTTTAATGAAAAACTGTTTTTT.

This clone was seen just once. The chain employs TRBV6-5 and TRBJ2-7; D not resolved. V shed 5 bases and J shed 2 bases, with 4 bases lying between them. Germline V gene lookup returns CDR1 MNHEY and CDR2 SVGAGI. CDR3 length: 11 amino acids. CDR3 protein: CASSRAYEQYF. CDR3 nucleotide sequence: TGTGCCAGCAGTCGTGCCTACGAGCAGTACTTC.

The CDR3, as DNA: TGTGCCAGCAGTGACGCCTACCGGGGAGTATACGGCTACACCTTC. Translating it yields CASSDAYRGVYGYTF. The chain is built from TRBV2 and TRBJ1-2; D unresolved. The CDR3 is made up of 15 amino acids. Germline V gene data show CDR1 as SNHLY and CDR2 as FYNNEI. V lost 3 bases and J lost 8, with 19 bases in between.

The genes are TRBV7-2 and TRBJ2-7, with D possibly matching TRBD1 (5 bases). The germline gives CDR1 SGHTA, CDR2 FQGNSA. Trimming shortened V by 7 bases and J by 0 bases, and 19 bases separated the two germline ends. The CDR3 contains 16 residues. CDR3 protein: CASTLWGRKTSYEQYF. As DNA, the CDR3 is TGTGCCAGCACCCTGTGGGGCAGGAAGACCTCCTACGAGCAGTACTTC.

This sequence joins TRBV28 and TRBJ1-3; 7 bases fit TRBD1. V was clipped by 6 bases and J by 1 base; unmatched bases: 3. Germline V gives CDR1 MDHEN, CDR2 SYDVKM. This CDR3 has 14 amino acids. For the CDR3, the DNA is TGTGCCAGCAGCGGGACAGCTTCTGGAAACACCATATATTTT. This sequence encodes CASSGTASGNTIYF. The full variable domain, rest sourced from reference TRBV28 and TRBJ1-3, is DVKVTQSSRYLVKRTGEKVFLECVQDMDHENMFWYRQDPGLGLRLIYFSYDVKMKEKGDIPEGYSVSREKKERFSLILESASTNQTSMYLCASSGTASGNTIYFGEGSWLTVV.

The chain recombines TRBV18 with TRBJ1-2, with 8 bases matching TRBD1. This CDR3 has 15 amino acids. V lost 2 bases, J lost 4 bases, and 6 bases stayed unmatched. CDR1 and CDR2 (germline): KGHSH, LQKENI. CDR3 nucleotide sequence: TGTGCCAGCTCACCAACAGGGGGGAAAACCTATGGCTACACCTTC. Protein sequence: CASSPTGGKTYGYTF.

This chain uses TRBV9 with TRBJ2-2; no clear D. The CDR3 is 15 residues long. Germline loops: CDR1 SGDLS, CDR2 YYNGEE. V lost 2 bases and J 6 bases, leaving 14 bases between the germline ends. The CDR3 region is CASSVGSANPGELFF. Written as DNA, the CDR3 is TGTGCCAGCAGCGTGGGCAGTGCCAACCCCGGGGAGCTGTTTTTT.

The count of this clone is one. This chain connects TRBV6-4 to TRBJ1-1; TRBD1 might be the D (5 bases). CDR1 and CDR2 (germline): MRHNA, SNTAGT. The CDR3 consists of 13 residues. The V gene lost 4 bases and the J gene lost 5 bases, with 11 bases spanning the gap. CDR3 bases: TGTGCCAGCAGTGTGACAGTGAGGACTGAAGCTTTCTTT. Its protein product is CASSVTVRTEAFF.

V is TRBV24-1 and J is TRBJ1-2; D unclear. Germline V CDR1 and CDR2: KGHDR, SFDVKD. V dropped 0 bases and J dropped 7 bases, with 8 bases sitting between them. The CDR3 sequence is 13 residues long. CDR3 loop: CATSDLRAGGYTF. DNA for the CDR3: TGTGCCACCAGTGATTTGCGAGCTGGTGGCTACACCTTC.

The chain links TRBV2 to TRBJ2-7; D remains unclear. The germline V gene has CDR1 SNHLY and CDR2 FYNNEI. This CDR3 contains 17 residues. Trimming stripped 0 bases from V and 0 bases from J, with 15 bases between. Here the CDR3 reads CASSEATVVGSSYEQYF. The CDR3, as DNA: TGTGCCAGCAGTGAAGCGACTGTAGTGGGTAGCTCCTACGAGCAGTACTTC.

The rearrangement uses TRBV7-9 and TRBJ1-1; D is possibly TRBD1 (6 bases). V shed 2 bases and J shed 0 bases, with 19 bases lying between them. CDR1 and CDR2 from the germline V gene are SEHNR and FQNEAQ (reference sequence). The CDR3 runs to 18 residues. DNA for the CDR3: TGTGCCAGCAGCTTACCGGGGGGCATAAGTACGATGAACACTGAAGCTTTCTTT. As protein: CASSLPGGISTMNTEAFF.

The chain uses TRBV6-5 and TRBJ2-7; weak D call: TRBD1 (6 bases). Trimming took off 2 bases at V and 6 bases at J, with 14 bases between the two ends. CDR3 length: 14 amino acids. Germline V gene data show CDR1 as MNHEY and CDR2 as SVGAGI. The CDR3: CASSYAGQISEQYF. The CDR3 DNA sequence: TGTGCCAGCAGTTACGCCGGACAGATTTCCGAGCAGTACTTC.

The J gene is TRBJ1-1, the V gene TRBV11-1; possible D gene TRBD1, 6 bases. CDR1 and CDR2 (germline): SGHAT, FQDESV (reference sequence). The CDR3 is made up of 13 amino acids. Trimming stripped 4 bases from V and 0 bases from J, with 6 bases between. The CDR3 sequence: CASSWTVNTEAFF. The CDR3 bases are TGTGCCAGCAGCTGGACAGTGAACACTGAAGCTTTCTTT. Full variable domain (remainder filled in from reference TRBV11-1 and TRBJ1-1): EAEVAQSPRYKITEKSQAVAFWCDPISGHATLYWYRQILGQGPELLVQFQDESVVDDSQLPKDRFSAERLKGVDSTLKIQPAELGDSAMYLCASSWTVNTEAFFGQGTRLTVV.

The chain carries TRBV4-1 and TRBJ2-3; 12 bases are a match to TRBD1. The CDR3 consists of 17 residues. The V gene's germline CDR1 is MGHRA and CDR2 YSYEKL. Trimming took 5 bases from V and 0 from J; bases not matched to a gene: 6. The CDR3 nucleotides read TGCGCCAGCAGCATGTCCGGGACAGGGGGCAGCACAGATACGCAGTATTTT. Residues: CASSMSGTGGSTDTQYF.

This chain connects TRBV7-8 to TRBJ1-1; possible D gene TRBD1, 5 bases. The germline V gene encodes CDR1 SGHVS and CDR2 FQNEAQ. Trimming pared 2 bases from V and 4 bases from J, leaving 20 bases between. The CDR3 covers 17 residues. CDR3 bases: TGTGCCAGCAGCTTATTGGTCGGTGGGGGGTCGGCCACTGAAGCTTTCTTT. This translates into CASSLLVGGGSATEAFF.